This T cell receptor beta chain was captured by sequencing in a study of blood T cell repertoires in COVID-19. Across the whole study: Samples representing acute and convalescent COVID-19 were sourced from the United States, Italy and Spain.

The CDR3 sequence is 16 residues long. J was trimmed by 4 bases and V by 4 bases; bases with no gene match: 4. Germline loops: CDR1 MGHRA, CDR2 YSYEKL. Assay used: immunoSEQ multiplex PCR; TCRdb lists only in-frame clones, some missing. The sample has 95,000 to 150,000 clones, over 80% seen once. Donors were grouped by their self-reported clinical history. Donors in Cohort 3 counted as recovered after two negative PCRs, clearance, or symptom resolution. This TCR came from a woman between 25 and 40 years old who had recovered from COVID-19. The sequenced sample was PBMCs or T cells enriched from blood (not recorded which). The chain joins TRBV4-1 to TRBJ2-2, with 12 positions matching TRBD2. The CDR3 DNA reads TGCGCCAGCAGCCCCGGACTAGCGGGACTCACCGGGGAGCTGTTTTTT. Protein product: CASSPGLAGLTGELFF.